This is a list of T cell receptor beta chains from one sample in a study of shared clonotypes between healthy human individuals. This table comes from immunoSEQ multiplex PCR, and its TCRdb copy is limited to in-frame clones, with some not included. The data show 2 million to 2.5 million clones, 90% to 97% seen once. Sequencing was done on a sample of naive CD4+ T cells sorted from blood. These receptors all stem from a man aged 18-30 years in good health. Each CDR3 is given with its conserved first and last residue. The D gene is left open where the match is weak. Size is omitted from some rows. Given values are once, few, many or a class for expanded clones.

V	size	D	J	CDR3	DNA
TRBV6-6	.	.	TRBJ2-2	CASGQGNTGELFF	TGTGCCAGCGGCCAGGGCAACACCGGGGAGCTGTTTTTT
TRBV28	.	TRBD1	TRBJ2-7	CASSPRQGESGAPYEQYF	TGTGCCAGCAGTCCGAGACAGGGGGAAAGCGGGGCCCCCTACGAGCAGTACTTC
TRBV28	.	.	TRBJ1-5	CASSLRGGGNQPQHF	TGTGCCAGCAGTTTGAGGGGTGGGGGCAATCAGCCCCAGCATTTT
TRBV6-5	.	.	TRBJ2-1	CASSYFPGDNEQFF	TGTGCCAGCAGTTACTTCCCAGGAGATAATGAGCAGTTCTTC
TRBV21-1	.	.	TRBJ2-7	CASKKNSKNEQYF	TGTGCCAGCAAGAAAAATTCAAAGAACGAGCAGTACTTC
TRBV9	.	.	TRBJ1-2	CASSLSRPPYTF	TGTGCCAGCAGCTTATCTAGGCCCCCCTACACCTTC
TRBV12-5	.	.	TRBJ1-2	CASGLVLSYGYTF	TGTGCTAGTGGTTTGGTACTAAGCTATGGCTACACCTTC
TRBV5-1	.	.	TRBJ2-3	CASSLAGRAGTDTQYF	TGCGCCAGCAGCTTGGCCGGCAGGGCGGGCACAGATACGCAGTATTTT
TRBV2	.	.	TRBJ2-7	CASSESIRRYEQYF	TGTGCCAGCAGTGAATCCATTAGGCGCTACGAGCAGTACTTC
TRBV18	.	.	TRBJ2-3	CASSPNGITDTQYF	TGTGCCAGCTCACCAAACGGGATCACAGATACGCAGTATTTT
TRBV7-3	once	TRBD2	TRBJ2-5	CASSRSGGAAETQYF	TGTGCCAGCAGCCGCAGCGGGGGGGCCGCGGAGACCCAGTACTTC
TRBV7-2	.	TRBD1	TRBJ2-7	CASSRTGQGYEQYF	TGTGCCAGCAGCCGGACAGGACAGGGCTACGAGCAGTACTTC
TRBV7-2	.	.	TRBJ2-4	CASSTDRLLAKNIQYF	TGTGCCAGCAGCACCGACAGGTTACTAGCCAAAAACATTCAGTACTTC
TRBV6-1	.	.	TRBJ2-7	CASRLDIGPYEQYF	TGTGCCAGCAGACTCGACATAGGCCCCTACGAGCAGTACTTC
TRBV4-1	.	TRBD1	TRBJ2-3	CASLGPGTGLVTQYF	TGCGCCAGCCTAGGCCCCGGGACAGGGTTAGTTACGCAGTATTTT
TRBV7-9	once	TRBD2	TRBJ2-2	CASSSWTSGSSGELFF	TGTGCCAGCAGCTCCTGGACTAGCGGGAGTTCCGGGGAGCTGTTTTTT
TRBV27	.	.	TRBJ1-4	CARYRTGTNEKLFF	TGTGCCAGGTACCGTACAGGGACTAATGAAAAACTGTTTTTT
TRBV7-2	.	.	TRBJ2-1	CASSSDGSYNEQFF	TGTGCCAGCAGCTCGGACGGGTCCTACAATGAGCAGTTCTTC
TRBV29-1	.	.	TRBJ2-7	CSVSNTPVEQYF	TGCAGCGTGTCCAACACACCCGTTGAACAGTACTTC
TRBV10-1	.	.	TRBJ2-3	CASRSTRQGSTDTQYF	TGCGCCAGCCGTTCAACCCGGCAGGGGAGCACAGATACGCAGTATTTT
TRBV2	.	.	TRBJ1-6	CASSGTVNNSPLHF	TGTGCCAGCAGTGGGACAGTGAATAATTCACCCCTCCACTTT
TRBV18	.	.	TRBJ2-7	CASSEKEGTWQYF	TGTGCCAGCTCAGAAAAAGAGGGAACGTGGCAGTACTTC
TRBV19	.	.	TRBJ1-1	CASSISVGREAFF	TGTGCCAGTAGTATTTCGGTGGGCCGTGAAGCTTTCTTT
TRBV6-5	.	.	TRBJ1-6	CASSYSAPLHF	TGTGCCAGCAGTTACTCAGCACCCCTCCACTTT